This T cell receptor (beta chain) was found in a study of T cell responses to AZD1222 COVID-19 vaccine. The CDR3 spans 15 residues. Germline loops: CDR1 SGDLS, CDR2 YYNGEE. Trimming shortened V by 2 bases and J by 0 bases, and 8 bases separated the two germline ends. Study-level points and caveats: White British donors predominated, females outnumbered males, and clonal diversity was possibly underestimated. There were vaccine-associated CD4 TCRs across spike, dominant at 160-218 and 743-854.

As for this clone: Its antigen is still unknown.

Profiling relied on immunoSEQ multiplex PCR, and the TCRdb table lists in-frame clones only, not all of them. Of more than 50,000 clones in the sample, about 90% were seen once. The genes are TRBV9 and TRBJ2-2; D is unresolved. The sequence came from an adult in good health. Sequencing used peripheral blood, obtained on day 0 of AZD1222 vaccination. The CDR3 here is CASSVDGPNTGELFF. The CDR3 coding sequence is TGTGCCAGCAGCGTCGACGGACCGAACACCGGGGAGCTGTTTTTT.